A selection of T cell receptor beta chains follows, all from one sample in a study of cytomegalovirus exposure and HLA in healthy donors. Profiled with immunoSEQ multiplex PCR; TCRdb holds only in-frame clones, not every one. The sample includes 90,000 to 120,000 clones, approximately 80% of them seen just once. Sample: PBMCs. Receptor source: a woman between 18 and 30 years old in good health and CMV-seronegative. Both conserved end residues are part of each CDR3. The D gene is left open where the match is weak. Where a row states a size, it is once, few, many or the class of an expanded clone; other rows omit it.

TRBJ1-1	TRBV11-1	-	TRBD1	CASSVDRGNTEAFF	TGTGCCAGCAGCGTCGACAGGGGGAACACTGAAGCTTTCTTT
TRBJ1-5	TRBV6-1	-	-	CASSPGLYSNQPQHF	TGTGCCAGCAGTCCGGGACTTTATAGCAATCAGCCCCAGCATTTT
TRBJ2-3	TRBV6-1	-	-	CASSVKFGGGSTDTQYF	TGTGCCAGCAGTGTGAAGTTCGGGGGAGGCAGCACAGATACGCAGTATTTT
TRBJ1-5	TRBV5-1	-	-	CASSLAGYSNQPQHF	TGCGCCAGCAGCTTGGCCGGTTATAGCAATCAGCCCCAGCATTTT
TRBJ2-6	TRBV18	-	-	CASSQTGTGANVLTF	TGTGCCAGCTCACAGACAGGTACTGGGGCCAACGTCCTGACTTTC
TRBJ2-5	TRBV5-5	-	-	CASSLSAGPYQETQYF	TGTGCCAGCAGCTTGTCGGCAGGGCCGTACCAAGAGACCCAGTACTTC
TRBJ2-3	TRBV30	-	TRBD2	CAWTRGTSGSDTQYF	TGTGCCTGGACGAGGGGGACTAGCGGGTCAGATACGCAGTATTTT
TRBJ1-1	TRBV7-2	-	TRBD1	CASSLAETGPNTEAFF	TGTGCCAGCAGCTTAGCCGAGACAGGGCCGAACACTGAAGCTTTCTTT
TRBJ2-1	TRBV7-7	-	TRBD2	CASSPKAGVTEQFF	TGTGCTAGCAGCCCCAAAGCGGGAGTCACTGAGCAGTTCTTC
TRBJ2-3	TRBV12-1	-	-	CASSPWLAGGYTDTQYF	TGTGCCAGCAGCCCCTGGCTTGCGGGAGGCTACACAGATACGCAGTATTTT
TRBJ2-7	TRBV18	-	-	CASSPSSVPYEQYF	TGTGCCAGCTCACCGAGCAGCGTCCCCTACGAGCAGTACTTC
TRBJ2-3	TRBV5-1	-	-	CASSLLLGGLGGMDTQYF	TGCGCCAGCAGCTTACTTTTAGGGGGCTTGGGAGGAATGGATACGCAGTATTTT
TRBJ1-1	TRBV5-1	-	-	CASSPEGGRNTEAFF	TGCGCCAGCAGCCCGGAGGGGGGGCGAAACACTGAAGCTTTCTTT
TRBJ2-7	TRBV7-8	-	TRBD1	CASMTGQGYEQYF	TGTGCCAGCATGACGGGACAGGGGTACGAGCAGTACTTC
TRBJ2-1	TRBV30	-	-	CAWSLGPPYNEQFF	TGTGCCTGGAGTCTGGGGCCCCCATACAATGAGCAGTTCTTC
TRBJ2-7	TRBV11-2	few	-	CASSSVTGQIYEQYF	TGTGCCAGCAGCTCTGTGACGGGACAAATCTACGAGCAGTACTTC
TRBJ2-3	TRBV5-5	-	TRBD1	CASIEGGYLDTQYF	TGTGCCAGCATCGAAGGGGGCTACCTTGATACGCAGTATTTT
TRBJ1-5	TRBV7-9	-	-	CASRQPGLTTYSNQPQHF	TGTGCCAGCAGGCAACCGGGACTGACAACTTATAGCAATCAGCCCCAGCATTTT
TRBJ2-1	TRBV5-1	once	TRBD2	CASSHTRTSGSNEQFF	TGCGCCAGCAGCCACACCCGGACTAGCGGTTCCAATGAGCAGTTCTTC
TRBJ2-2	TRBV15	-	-	CATSRDLASGELFF	TGTGCCACCAGCAGAGATCTGGCATCCGGGGAGCTGTTTTTT
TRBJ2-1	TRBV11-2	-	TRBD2	CASSHLAGDHYNEQFF	TGTGCCAGCAGCCACCTAGCGGGGGACCACTACAATGAGCAGTTCTTC
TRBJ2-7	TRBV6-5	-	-	CASSSRGFHYEQYF	TGTGCCAGCAGTTCCCGCGGGTTTCACTACGAGCAGTACTTC
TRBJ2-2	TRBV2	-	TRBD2	CASSEASKRDYTTGELFF	TGTGCCAGCAGTGAAGCGTCTAAGAGGGACTACACTACCGGGGAGCTGTTTTTT
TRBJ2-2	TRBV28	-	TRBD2	CASRIAGSDTGELFF	TGTGCCAGCAGAATAGCGGGCTCTGACACCGGGGAGCTGTTTTTT
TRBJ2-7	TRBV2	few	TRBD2	CASSEVGGGASYEQYF	TGTGCCAGCAGTGAAGTGGGCGGGGGGGCCTCCTACGAGCAGTACTTC
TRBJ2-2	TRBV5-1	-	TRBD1	CASSLARTGAGTGELFF	TGCGCCAGCAGCTTGGCACGGACAGGGGCAGGGACCGGGGAGCTGTTTTTT
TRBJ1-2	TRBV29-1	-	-	CSVPDGYTF	TGCAGCGTGCCAGATGGCTACACCTTC
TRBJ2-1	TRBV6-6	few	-	CASIGAGSGEQFF	TGTGCCAGCATAGGTGCAGGTAGTGGTGAGCAGTTCTTC
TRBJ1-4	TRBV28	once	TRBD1	CASRHGTATNEKLFF	TGTGCCAGCAGACACGGGACAGCGACTAATGAAAAACTGTTTTTT
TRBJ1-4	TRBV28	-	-	CASSFSGYGEKLFF	TGTGCCAGCAGTTTCTCGGGGTATGGGGAAAAACTGTTTTTT
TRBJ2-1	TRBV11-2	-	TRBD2	CASSSSRGGYNEQFF	TGTGCCAGCAGCTCGTCGCGGGGGGGATACAATGAGCAGTTCTTC
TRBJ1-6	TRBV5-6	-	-	CASSLLRSSYNSPLHF	TGTGCCAGCAGCTTGCTGCGGAGCTCCTATAATTCACCCCTCCACTTT
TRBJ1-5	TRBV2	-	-	CASRTTDSNQPQHF	TGTGCCAGCAGGACGACAGATAGCAATCAGCCCCAGCATTTT
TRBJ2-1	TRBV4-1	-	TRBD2	CASSQGMASGRARNEQFF	TGCGCCAGCAGCCAAGGTATGGCTAGCGGGAGGGCTCGCAATGAGCAGTTCTTC
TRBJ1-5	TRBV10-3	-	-	CAISEGQEMTQPQHF	TGTGCCATCAGTGAGGGCCAGGAAATGACTCAGCCCCAGCATTTT
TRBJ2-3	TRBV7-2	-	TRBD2	CASSLWTRDTDTQYF	TGTGCCAGCAGCTTATGGACTAGGGACACAGATACGCAGTATTTT
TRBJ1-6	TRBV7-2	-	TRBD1	CASSTTGVGNSPLHF	TGTGCCAGCAGCACGACAGGGGTGGGTAATTCACCCCTCCACTTT
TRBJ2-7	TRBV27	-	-	CASSLNSYEQYF	TGTGCCAGCAGCCTTAACTCCTACGAGCAGTACTTC
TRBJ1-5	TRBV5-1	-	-	CASSFAGKRNQPQHF	TGCGCCAGCAGCTTCGCAGGTAAGCGCAATCAGCCCCAGCATTTT
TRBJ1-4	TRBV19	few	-	CASSVPNEKLFF	TGTGCCAGTAGCGTCCCTAATGAAAAACTGTTTTTT
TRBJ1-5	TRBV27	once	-	CASSPTDSWPQHF	TGTGCCAGCAGTCCTACCGATTCTTGGCCCCAGCATTTT
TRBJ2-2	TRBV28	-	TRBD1	CASSFRLQRTDRANTGELFF	TGTGCCAGCAGTTTCCGTCTCCAGAGGACGGACAGGGCGAACACCGGGGAGCTGTTTTTT
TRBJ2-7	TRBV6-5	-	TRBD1	CASSYTTGGSYEQYF	TGTGCCAGCAGTTACACAACAGGGGGTTCCTACGAGCAGTACTTC
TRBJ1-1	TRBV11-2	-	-	CASILSNGGTEAFF	TGTGCCAGCATCTTATCGAACGGTGGCACTGAAGCTTTCTTT